The sequence of this T cell receptor (beta chain) was determined in a study of regulatory T cells in long-lasting Graves disease. As for the study in general: The study counted Graves' disease as persistent given over 5 years of antithyroid drugs and positive TSH receptor antibodies.

TCR beta libraries were built with iRepertoire HTBI primers and Arm-PCR of CDR3 regions. Via MiXCR, TCRdb re-called the multiplex PCR reads, giving one row per CDR3 protein. The sample carries about 430,000 distinct CDR3 sequences, around 20% recorded once. The CDR3 length is 16 residues. The junction had 21 bases not matched to a gene; V was cut back by 4 bases and J by 13 bases. Germline CDR1 and CDR2: SGHRS and YFSETQ. Time point reported: persistent/refractory GD, antithyroid drugs over 5 years with positive TRAb. Scientists built the TCR library using RNA that was extracted from PBMCs. Patients with Graves' disease were diagnosed by American Thyroid Association guidelines.

This receptor was obtained from a female donor with Graves disease. The sample in question was peripheral blood mononuclear cells (PBMCs), obtained when the disease was refractory, from a patient treated with antithyroid drugs. The rearrangement joins TRBV5-1 to TRBJ2-5, with 8 nucleotides matching TRBD1. For the CDR3, the DNA is TGCGCCAGCAGCAGACAGGGGAGGTTTAGCACTCCCCCTATGTACTTC. Encoded protein: CASSRQGRFSTPPMYF.